This passage covers 16 T cell receptor beta chains from one sample sequenced in a study of cytomegalovirus exposure and HLA in healthy donors. In the PCR, 60 Vbeta and 13 Jbeta primers were used. The protocol was immunoSEQ multiplex PCR, while the TCRdb copy is restricted to in-frame clones and leaves out a portion. The data contain 150,000 to 200,000 clones, roughly 80% of them singletons. Sequenced input: PBMCs. These receptors came from a female donor in good health and CMV-seronegative.

The V gene is TRBV10-3, the J gene TRBJ2-1; D perhaps matches TRBD2 (6 bases). V was shortened by 11 bases and J by 6 bases, with 11 bases between the two germline ends. In germline, CDR1 is ENHRY, CDR2 SYGVKD. The CDR3 runs to 11 residues. Here the CDR3 reads CAAGTANEQFF. In nucleotides, the CDR3 is TGTGCCGCCGGGACTGCCAATGAGCAGTTCTTC.

J is TRBJ2-2 and V is TRBV13, with 9 bases lining up with TRBD2. CDR1 and CDR2 from the germline V gene are PRHDT and FYEKMQ (reference sequence). Trimming cost V 2 bases and J 6 bases; bases outside gene matches: 10. This CDR3 region has 17 residues. In DNA, the CDR3 is TGTGCCAGCAGCTTACGAATGCGGGAGGGCCTGCCCGGGGAGCTGTTTTTT. It is translated as CASSLRMREGLPGELFF.

In this sample, this clone turned up once. The chain links TRBV2 to TRBJ2-1, with 9 bases aligning to TRBD2. In germline, CDR1 is SNHLY, CDR2 FYNNEI. This CDR3 comprises 13 residues. J was trimmed by 10 bases and V by 7 bases; bases with no gene match: 8. CDR3 sequence reads: CASNVAGAGEQFF. CDR3 sequence (DNA): TGTGCCAGCAACGTAGCGGGGGCAGGAGAGCAGTTCTTC.

The V gene is TRBV11-2, the J gene TRBJ2-1; D gene ambiguous. Germline V gives CDR1 SGHAT, CDR2 FQNNGV. V was pared by 6 bases and J by 2 bases, with 14 bases between. This CDR3 has 15 amino acids. The CDR3 is CASSPGGSAYNEQFF. The CDR3, as DNA: TGTGCCAGCAGTCCCGGCGGAAGCGCCTACAATGAGCAGTTCTTC.

This clone came up many times. The rearrangement uses TRBV19 and TRBJ2-3, with 7 bases lining up with TRBD2. The CDR3 loop spans 17 amino acids. Trimming removed 2 bases from V and 2 bases from J; junction bases left unmatched: 10. The germline CDR1 and CDR2 sequences are LNHDA and SQIVND (reference sequence). CDR3 in DNA: TGTGCCAGTAGTATATCCCCAGCGGGATCAATCACAGATACGCAGTATTTT. It translates to CASSISPAGSITDTQYF.

The chain combines TRBV13 with TRBJ2-7, with D possibly matching TRBD2 (5 bases). This CDR3 spans 12 amino acids. Germline CDR1 PRHDT, CDR2 FYEKMQ (reference sequence). V gave up 1 base and J gave up 7 bases, with 8 bases separating them. The CDR3 DNA reads TGTGCCAGCAGCTTAGCCCCGGGGGAGCAGTACTTC. It encodes CASSLAPGEQYF.

V is TRBV27 and J is TRBJ2-6; D not certain. The CDR3 runs 14 residues. V dropped 3 bases and J dropped 1 base, with 4 bases sitting between them. Germline assignment: CDR1 MNHEY and CDR2 SMNVEV (reference sequence). CDR3 protein: CASSFSSGANVLTF. The CDR3 DNA follows: TGTGCCAGCAGTTTTAGTTCTGGGGCCAACGTCCTGACTTTC. The whole variable domain, filled in from reference TRBV27 and TRBJ2-6, reads EAQVTQNPRYLITVTGKKLTVTCSQNMNHEYMSWYRQDPGLGLRQIYYSMNVEVTDKGDVPEGYKVSRKEKRNFPLILESPSPNQTSLYFCASSFSSGANVLTFGAGSRLTVL.

Only one count was recorded for this clone. V gene TRBV5-1 combines with J gene TRBJ1-5; no firm D call. CDR3 length equals 16 residues. V dropped 0 bases and J dropped 4 bases, with 14 bases sitting between them. The germline CDR1 and CDR2 sequences are SGHRS and YFSETQ. CDR3 DNA sequence: TGCGCCAGCAGCTTGGACGGGTCGGGTGGGAATCAGCCCCAGCATTTT. Translating gives CASSLDGSGGNQPQHF.

The chain combines TRBV5-1 with TRBJ2-3; D gene unclear. CDR1 is SGHRS and CDR2 is YFSETQ in the germline V gene. The V gene lost 0 bases and the J gene lost 12 bases, with 8 bases spanning the gap. The length of the CDR3 is 11 residues. The CDR3 coding sequence is TGCGCCAGCAGCTTGGAGGAGAAACAGTATTTT. This codes for CASSLEEKQYF.

The chain couples TRBV5-6 to TRBJ1-5, with 7 bases lining up with TRBD1. This CDR3 is 13 amino acids long. Per the germline V gene, CDR1 is SGHDT and CDR2 is YYEEEE. Trimming took 3 bases from V and 6 from J; bases not matched to a gene: 3. CDR3 bases: TGTGCCAGCAGCTGGGACAGAAGTCAGCCCCAGCATTTT. Amino acid sequence: CASSWDRSQPQHF.

Comments on this clone: The junction shows a germline mismatch at one end, possibly a read error. V usage is TRBV7-7 and J usage is TRBJ2-5; weak D call: TRBD1 (8 bases). The CDR3 contains 16 residues. Germline V lookup: CDR1 SSHAT, CDR2 FNYEAQ (reference sequence). DNA for the CDR3: TGTGCTAGCAGCCCTATGGACAGGGACTATCTAGAGACCCAGTACTTC. Encoded protein: CASSPMDRDYLETQYF.

The V and J genes are TRBV28 and TRBJ1-4; TRBD1 might be the D (6 bases). Trimming took 5 bases from V and 4 from J, leaving 14 bases between them. The CDR3 sequence is 15 residues long. Germline assignment: CDR1 MDHEN and CDR2 SYDVKM. This chain's CDR3 is CASSRPGHLNEKLFF. The CDR3 bases are TGTGCCAGCAGTCGACCGGGACACCTTAATGAAAAACTGTTTTTT.

This clone was counted a single time. The chain is built from TRBV7-6 and TRBJ2-2; no clear D gene. CDR3 length equals 14 residues. V was cut by 6 bases and J by 5 bases, with 13 bases left in between. CDR1 SGHVS and CDR2 FNYEAQ come from the germline V gene. The CDR3 DNA reads as TGTGCCAGCAGGTTTCTGGGCAGGACCGGGGAGCTGTTTTTT. This gives the protein CASRFLGRTGELFF. The whole variable domain, filled in from reference TRBV7-6 and TRBJ2-2, reads GAGVSQSPRYKVTKRGQDVALRCDPISGHVSLYWYRQALGQGPEFLTYFNYEAQQDKSGLPNDRFSAERPEGSISTLTIQRTEQRDSAMYRCASRFLGRTGELFFGEGSRLTVL.

With respect to this clone: Mismatch with germline at one junction end may stem from a read error. The chain uses TRBV9 and TRBJ1-2, with no clear D. CDR1 is SGDLS, CDR2 YYNGEE, per germline. The CDR3 has 12 residues. In nucleotides, the CDR3 is TGTGCCAGCAGCACCACTAAGTATGGCTACACCTTC. Amino acids: CASSTTKYGYTF.

The V call is TRBV2, the J call TRBJ2-1; 7 bases align to TRBD1. This CDR3 has 15 amino acids. Germline values: CDR1 SNHLY, CDR2 FYNNEI. With 4 bases clipped from V and 6 bases from J, the junction kept 9 bases outside the gene matches. CDR3 residues: CASSVRNRGVNEQFF. The CDR3 nucleotides read TGTGCCAGCAGTGTGCGGAACAGGGGAGTCAATGAGCAGTTCTTC.

The rearrangement joins TRBV9 to TRBJ2-7; 7 nucleotides align to TRBD1. V dropped 0 bases and J dropped 2; count of bases not matched to a gene: 2. This CDR3 has 14 amino acids. The V gene's germline CDR1 is SGDLS and CDR2 YYNGEE. The CDR3 here is CASSVGTGTYEQYF. The CDR3 DNA follows: TGTGCCAGCAGCGTAGGGACAGGTACCTACGAGCAGTACTTC.